This T cell receptor beta chain appears in the sequencing data of a study of a mutant IDH1 vaccine in newly diagnosed glioma. Time point defined: week 23, last vaccination. Doses consisted of 300 ug of mutant IDH1 20-mer peptide each, paired with topical imiquimod. Measured with immunoSEQ multiplex PCR; TCRdb has only the in-frame clones, and not every one. This table has some 27,000 clones, roughly four fifths appearing once. Concerning this clone: As yet, its antigen is unknown.

The CDR3 has 13 amino acids. V was trimmed by 0 bases and J by 0 bases, leaving 3 bases between them. Per the germline V gene, CDR1 is SGDLS and CDR2 is YYNGEE. This material consisted of PBMCs, taken from a glioma patient whose treatment included an IDH1 peptide vaccine. The chain links TRBV9 to TRBJ1-1; D unresolved. The TCR comes from a woman under 40 with glioma. The CDR3 DNA reads TGTGCCAGCAGCGTAGCAGTGAACACTGAAGCTTTCTTT. It is translated as CASSVAVNTEAFF.